The clone carrying this T cell receptor beta chain was recorded a few times. Its antigen is as yet unknown. Produced via immunoSEQ multiplex PCR; TCRdb's table is partial and in-frame only. The sample yields about 69,000 clones, about 80% seen once. The germline V and J ends were trimmed by 2 bases and 4 bases, with 9 bases remaining between them. The CDR3 length is 13 residues. Germline CDR1 and CDR2: SGDLS and YYNGEE. The sample is drawn from a study of OX40 agonist ivuxolimab in advanced cancers. Study details: Partial responses were achieved by three patients, of whom one had hepatocellular carcinoma and two had cutaneous melanoma.

Whole-study results and caveats: Partly responding patients at 0.1-3.0 mg/kg showed some of the smallest clonal expansion.

This receptor was identified in an adult with an advanced solid tumor such as melanoma, head and neck, liver or kidney cancer. This specimen consisted of CD4+ or CD8+ T cells sorted from blood, obtained in a trial of the OX40 agonist ivuxolimab. The rearrangement joins TRBV9 to TRBJ2-5; possible D gene TRBD1, 6 bases. The CDR3 DNA follows: TGTGCCAGCAGCGTGAGCAGGGGAGAGACCCAGTACTTC. Its protein product is CASSVSRGETQYF. The whole variable domain, remainder taken from reference TRBV9 and TRBJ2-5, is DSGVTQTPKHLITATGQRVTLRCSPRSGDLSVYWYQQSLDQGLQFLIQYYNGEERAKGNILERFSAQQFPDLHSELNLSSLELGDSALYFCASSVSRGETQYFGPGTRLLVL.